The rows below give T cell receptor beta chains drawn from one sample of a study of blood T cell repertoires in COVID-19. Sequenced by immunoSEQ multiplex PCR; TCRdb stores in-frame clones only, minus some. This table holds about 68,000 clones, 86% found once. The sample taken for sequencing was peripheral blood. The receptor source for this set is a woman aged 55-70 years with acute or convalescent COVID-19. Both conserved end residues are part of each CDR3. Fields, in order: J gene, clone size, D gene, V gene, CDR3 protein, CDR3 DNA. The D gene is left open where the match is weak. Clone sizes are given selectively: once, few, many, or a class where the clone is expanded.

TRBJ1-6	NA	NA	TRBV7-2	CASRVVKSDSPLHF	TGTGCCAGCAGGGTGGTCAAGTCGGATTCACCCCTCCACTTT
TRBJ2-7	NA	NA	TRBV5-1	CASSLASGASEQYF	TGCGCCAGCAGCTTGGCCTCTGGGGCTAGCGAGCAGTACTTC
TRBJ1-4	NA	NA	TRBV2	CASSEQGIPIEKLFF	TGTGCCAGCAGTGAGCAGGGTATCCCGATTGAAAAACTGTTTTTT
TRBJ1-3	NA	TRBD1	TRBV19	CASRLQGLTGNTIYF	TGTGCCAGTAGGCTACAGGGGTTGACTGGAAACACCATATATTTT
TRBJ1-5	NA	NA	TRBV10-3	CAISAGLGQPQHF	TGTGCCATCAGTGCAGGGCTGGGTCAGCCCCAGCATTTT
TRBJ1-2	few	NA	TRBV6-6	CASSIPGSLHGYTF	TGTGCCAGCAGTATTCCCGGGTCCCTGCATGGCTACACCTTC
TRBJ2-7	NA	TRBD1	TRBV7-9	CASSLGTASFYEQYF	TGTGCCAGCAGCCTTGGGACAGCTTCCTTCTACGAGCAGTACTTC
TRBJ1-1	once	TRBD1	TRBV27	CASSFGQGNTEAFF	TGTGCCAGCAGTTTTGGACAGGGGAACACTGAAGCTTTCTTT
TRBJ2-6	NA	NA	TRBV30	CAWSVDRTSGANVLTF	TGTGCCTGGAGTGTCGACAGGACTTCTGGGGCCAACGTCCTGACTTTC
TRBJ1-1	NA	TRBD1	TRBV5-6	CASSTGTGGAEAFF	TGTGCCAGCAGCACCGGGACAGGGGGGGCTGAAGCTTTCTTT
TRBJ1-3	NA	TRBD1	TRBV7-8	CASSPSQGALGNTIYF	TGTGCCAGCAGCCCCTCCCAGGGGGCGCTTGGAAACACCATATATTTT
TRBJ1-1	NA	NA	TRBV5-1	CASKILQGSNTEAFF	TGCGCCAGCAAGATTTTACAGGGATCGAACACTGAAGCTTTCTTT
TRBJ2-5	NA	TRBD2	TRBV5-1	CASSLTAGARETQYF	TGCGCCAGCAGCTTGACAGCGGGGGCGAGGGAGACCCAGTACTTC
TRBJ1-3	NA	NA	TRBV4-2	CASSQDTDGNSGNTIYF	TGTGCCAGCAGCCAAGATACAGACGGCAACTCTGGAAACACCATATATTTT
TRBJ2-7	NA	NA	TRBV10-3	CAISQMGGGSPVYEQYF	TGTGCCATCAGTCAAATGGGGGGCGGGAGCCCCGTGTACGAGCAGTACTTC
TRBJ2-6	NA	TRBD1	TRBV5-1	CASSLRDRGSSGANVLTF	TGCGCCAGCAGCCTCCGGGACAGGGGAAGCTCTGGGGCCAACGTCCTGACTTTC
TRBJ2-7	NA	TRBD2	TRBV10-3	CAISGLAGVNEQYF	TGTGCCATCAGTGGACTAGCGGGAGTTAACGAGCAGTACTTC
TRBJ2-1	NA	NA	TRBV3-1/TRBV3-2	CASSPSGGSYNEQFF	TGTGCCAGCAGCCCCAGTGGGGGGAGCTACAATGAGCAGTTCTTC
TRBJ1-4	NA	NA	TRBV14	CASSPGFRQFNEKLFF	TGTGCCAGCAGCCCAGGGTTCAGGCAGTTTAATGAAAAACTGTTTTTT
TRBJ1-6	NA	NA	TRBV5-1	CASRGELSSYNSPLHF	TGCGCCAGCAGAGGGGAACTAAGCTCCTATAATTCACCCCTCCACTTT
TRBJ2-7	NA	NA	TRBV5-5	CASSLDKPMAYEQYF	TGTGCCAGCAGCTTGGATAAGCCTATGGCCTACGAGCAGTACTTC
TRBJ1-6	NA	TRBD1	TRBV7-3	CASSLHGQGNSPLHF	TGTGCCAGCAGCTTACATGGACAGGGTAATTCACCCCTCCACTTT
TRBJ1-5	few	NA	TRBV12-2	CASRLVGGQPQHF	TGTGCAAGTCGCTTAGTCGGGGGACAGCCCCAGCATTTT
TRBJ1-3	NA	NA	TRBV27	CASSLSFGFAGNTIYF	TGTGCCAGCAGTTTATCATTCGGGTTCGCTGGAAACACCATATATTTT